This entry is about one TCR beta chain. The CDR3 length is 15 residues. Germline CDR1 reads KGHSH; CDR2 reads LQKENI. The J segment lost 2 bases and the V segment lost 2 bases, leaving 3 bases of the junction unmatched. This sample is part of a study of cytotoxic CD8 clonotypes in ibrutinib-treated CLL. About the study: The authors obtained response samples at a median of about eleven months of treatment, range 6 to 36. Mean yields were roughly 240,000 productive templates and 90,000 to 95,000 productive rearrangements per sample.

Depth targeted 1 in 200,000 to 1 in 1 million T cells, averaging 10x coverage per clonotype. Clones were sequenced by immunoSEQ multiplex PCR, and TCRdb holds only the in-frame ones, with some missing. The table records about 160,000 clones, over 75% of them present only once. Sequencing was performed on PBMCs, taken at disease progression, from a patient treated with ibrutinib. The chain employs TRBV18 and TRBJ1-1, with 9 positions matching TRBD1. This sequence originates from a human donor with chronic lymphocytic leukemia. This CDR3 is CASSPRDRANTEAFF. CDR3 nucleotides: TGTGCCAGCTCACCAAGGGACAGGGCAAACACTGAAGCTTTCTTT.